Below are 2 T cell receptor beta chains sequenced from a single sample in a study of cytomegalovirus exposure and HLA in healthy donors listed by TCRdb under 2017. The library was built by means of the immunoSEQ multiplex PCR assay. For the multiplex PCR, a mixture combining 60 forward primers for TCR Vbeta segments and 13 reverse primers for TCR Jbeta segments was used. Imported from immuneACCESS, the table was reduced by TCRdb to in-frame sequences with V and J called. These copies leave out some clones; in studies compared against another copy, an unresolved V gene accounts for under half, and the cause of the remainder is not known. Within this sample are roughly 100,000 clones, with around 80% of them counted one time only. Over 9.5% of the sample belongs to the ten largest clones. Sequencing used PBMCs. The source is a man between 18 and 35 years old in good health and CMV-seropositive.

V and J are TRBV7-8 and TRBJ2-7; 10 nucleotides align to TRBD1. V shed 2 bases and J 6 bases; nucleotides not matched to a gene: 13. In germline, CDR1 is SGHVS, CDR2 FQNEAQ. The length of the CDR3 is 17 residues. The CDR3 loop is CASSLSRARDRGAEQYF. The CDR3 nucleotides read TGTGCCAGCAGCTTATCTCGTGCCCGGGACAGGGGTGCCGAGCAGTACTTC.

The rearrangement joins TRBV7-3 to TRBJ2-1; TRBD2 matches at 7 bases. Per germline, CDR1 SGHTA and CDR2 FQGTGA. This CDR3 region has 16 residues. With 1 base clipped from V and 0 bases from J, the junction kept 3 bases outside the gene matches. The CDR3 here is CASSLRGEGSYNEQFF. DNA of the CDR3: TGTGCCAGCAGCTTAAGAGGGGAGGGCTCCTACAATGAGCAGTTCTTC.